The 16 T cell receptor beta chains in this list originate from one sample, sequenced in a study of radiation and T cells in renal cell carcinoma. Documented time point: blood 4 weeks post-SBRT, at nephrectomy. Indicated treatment: 15 Gy SBRT to primary tumor, nephrectomy 4 weeks later. Using immunoSEQ multiplex PCR, the repertoire was profiled, and TCRdb retains in-frame clones only, with some absent. Here the sample spans around 180,000 clones, around 90% being singletons. This specimen was blood, taken from a patient whose treatment included radiotherapy and nephrectomy. These receptors all come from a woman in her fifties or sixties with renal cell carcinoma.

In this sample, this clone turned up once. The chain couples TRBV19 to TRBJ2-1; the D call may be TRBD1 or TRBD2 (5 bases each). The CDR3 consists of 14 residues. Trimming left V 1 base short and J 9 bases short, with 13 bases between. Per the germline V gene, CDR1 is LNHDA and CDR2 is SQIVND (reference sequence). The CDR3 here is CASSIGRGRGEQFF. As DNA, the CDR3 is TGTGCCAGTAGTATAGGCCGGGGCCGTGGTGAGCAGTTCTTC.

This chain uses TRBV6-5 with TRBJ2-1, with D perhaps TRBD2 (5 bases). The germline CDR1 and CDR2 sequences are MNHEY and SVGAGI. V lost 3 bases and J lost 2, with 8 bases in between. The CDR3 runs 14 residues. Here the CDR3 DNA reads TGTGCCAGCAGTTATAAACTAGCCTACAATGAGCAGTTCTTC. Protein product: CASSYKLAYNEQFF.

The chain is built from TRBV6-1 and TRBJ1-2; unclear D gene. Trimming shortened V by 4 bases and J by 1 base, and 7 bases separated the two germline ends. The CDR3 extends over 13 amino acids. CDR1 and CDR2 from the germline V gene are MNHNS and SASEGT. The DNA of the CDR3 is TGTGCCAGCAGTGCGGCCTTTAACTATGGCTACACCTTC. This gives the protein CASSAAFNYGYTF.

The rearrangement links TRBV7-9 to TRBJ1-6; D gene ambiguous. The length of the CDR3 is 16 residues. Trimming cost V 1 base and J 4 bases, with 11 bases left between them. From germline, CDR1 is SEHNR and CDR2 FQNEAQ (reference sequence). For the CDR3, the DNA is TGTGCCAGCAGCTTAGTGGGGTCCGGATATAATTCACCCCTCCACTTT. It codes for CASSLVGSGYNSPLHF.

The sample holds a few counts of this clone. The chain joins TRBV18 to TRBJ1-4; D remains ambiguous. The CDR3 consists of 14 residues. In germline, CDR1 is KGHSH, CDR2 LQKENI. V shed 3 bases and J shed 8 bases, with 13 bases lying between them. CDR3 residues: CASSPSFPREKLFF. The CDR3 bases are TGTGCCAGCTCACCGTCCTTCCCGAGGGAAAAACTGTTTTTT.

The chain joins TRBV6-1 to TRBJ2-7; no definite D call. In germline, CDR1 is MNHNS, CDR2 SASEGT. With 3 bases removed from V and 7 bases from J, the gap between germline ends came to 10 bases. The CDR3 covers 12 residues. The CDR3 loop is CASSDRLREQYF. As DNA, the CDR3 is TGTGCCAGCAGTGACCGGCTCCGAGAGCAGTACTTC.

CDR3: CASSNRGATNEKLFF. CDR3 nucleotides: TGCGCCAGCAGCAATCGGGGGGCAACTAATGAAAAACTGTTTTTT. The chain is built from TRBV5-1 and TRBJ1-4; perhaps TRBD1 as D (5 bases). The ends were cut back, 4 bases at V and 0 bases at J, with 10 bases in the middle. The CDR3 has 15 amino acids. Germline assignment: CDR1 SGHRS and CDR2 YFSETQ.

The gene calls are TRBV5-6 and TRBJ2-7; 9 positions agree with TRBD1. The V gene end was trimmed by 5 bases and the J gene end by 2 bases; junction bases not matched to a gene: 2. CDR3 length: 13 amino acids. Germline V gives CDR1 SGHDT, CDR2 YYEEEE. CDR3 sequence reads: CASSRQGAYEQYF. The CDR3 DNA reads TGTGCCAGCAGTCGACAGGGGGCCTACGAGCAGTACTTC.

This rearrangement joins TRBV14 to TRBJ2-3; 9 nucleotides match TRBD2. Trimming cost V 4 bases and J 5 bases; bases outside gene matches: 4. This CDR3 has 14 amino acids. CDR1 and CDR2 from the germline V gene are SGHDN and FVKESK. The CDR3 bases are TGTGCCAGCAGCCTCGCGGGGGGGCGAGATACGCAGTATTTT. This encodes CASSLAGGRDTQYF.

The V gene is TRBV19, the J gene TRBJ1-2; TRBD1 agrees at 10 bases. CDR1 and CDR2 from the germline V gene are LNHDA and SQIVND (reference sequence). Losses at the gene ends were 5 bases for V and 5 bases for J; bases not matched to a gene: 11. The CDR3 has 16 amino acids. This CDR3 reads CASSHGTGAETYGYTF. CDR3 in DNA: TGTGCCAGTAGTCACGGGACAGGGGCGGAGACTTATGGCTACACCTTC.

The V gene is TRBV7-6, the J gene TRBJ1-4; 8 bases are a match to TRBD1. V lost 2 bases, J lost 8 bases, and 7 bases stayed unmatched. Germline V gene sequence: CDR1 SGHVS, CDR2 FNYEAQ. The CDR3 extends over 15 amino acids. CDR3 DNA sequence: TGTGCCAGCAGCTTACTGCAGGGGGCAGGCGAAAAACTGTTTTTT. Residues: CASSLLQGAGEKLFF.

V gene TRBV7-2 combines with J gene TRBJ1-2; D call uncertain. The CDR3 is made up of 15 amino acids. Trimming left V 2 bases short and J 1 base short, with 11 bases between. Germline V gives CDR1 SGHTA, CDR2 FQGNSA. The CDR3: CASSLSTALNYGYTF. Written as DNA, the CDR3 is TGTGCCAGCAGCTTAAGTACAGCCCTTAACTATGGCTACACCTTC.

The chain recombines TRBV7-2 with TRBJ2-1, with D possibly matching TRBD1 (5 bases). The CDR3 runs 13 residues. Between the trimmed V and J ends, which lost 4 bases and 4 bases, there was a span of 8 bases. CDR1 and CDR2 from the germline V gene are SGHTA and FQGNSA. CDR3: CASSSQVYNEQFF. CDR3 nucleotide sequence: TGTGCCAGCAGCTCACAGGTGTACAATGAGCAGTTCTTC.

This rearrangement joins TRBV10-3 to TRBJ2-5, with no clear D. Germline V gene data show CDR1 as ENHRY and CDR2 as SYGVKD. V shed 6 bases and J shed 2 bases, with 10 bases lying between them. The CDR3 spans 13 residues. For the CDR3, the DNA is TGTGCCATCAGCCCAGGCAGACAAGAGACCCAGTACTTC. Its translation: CAISPGRQETQYF.

The chain recombines TRBV7-2 with TRBJ2-1; 7 bases align to TRBD1. J was trimmed by 3 bases and V by 6 bases; bases with no gene match: 11. Germline CDR1 reads SGHTA; CDR2 reads FQGNSA. The CDR3 extends over 16 amino acids. CDR3: CASRITGQALYNEQFF. The CDR3 region has the DNA TGTGCCAGCAGGATAACCGGACAGGCCCTCTACAATGAGCAGTTCTTC.

The J gene is TRBJ2-3, the V gene TRBV7-9, with TRBD2 matching over 10 bases. The CDR3 consists of 17 residues. The V segment lost 5 bases and the J segment 3 bases; nucleotides outside the gene matches: 11. Germline V gene data show CDR1 as SEHNR and CDR2 as FQNEAQ (reference sequence). The CDR3 coding sequence is TGTGCCAGCAGCATGGGGCTAGCGGGGGCCGGGACAGATACGCAGTATTTT. It specifies CASSMGLAGAGTDTQYF.